The clone carrying this T cell receptor beta chain was seen a handful of times. CDR3 length: 14 residues. Germline loops: CDR1 SGHRS, CDR2 YFSETQ. Germline trimming cut 4 bases from V and 7 bases from J; bases unmatched to any gene: 7. This record belongs to a study of blood T cell repertoires in COVID-19. Study information: Samples taken during acute and convalescent COVID-19 were collected in the United States, Italy and Spain.

The repertoire was sequenced with immunoSEQ multiplex PCR; TCRdb's copy has only in-frame clones and lacks some. The sample contains more than 150,000 clones, 70% to 80% of which appear only once. The age range of participants was 18 to 89 years, with residence in around 22 US areas. Exposed participants came across a COVID-19 case within 2 weeks before study entry. The genes are TRBV5-1 and TRBJ2-5; 10 bases align to TRBD1. Sequences were obtained from PBMCs or T cells enriched from blood (not recorded which). This TCR was sampled from a man aged 60 to 69 who had been exposed to COVID-19. Here the CDR3 DNA reads TGCGCCAGCAGCCTGGGACAGGGGCGTGGGACCCAGTACTTC. Protein sequence: CASSLGQGRGTQYF.